Here is one TCR beta chain with its context. The clone's antigen remains unknown. Nothing much larger sits one base from this clone, and base qualities are not available. The data belong to a study of shared clonotypes between healthy human individuals (dated by TCRdb to 2020 to 2022). In the study overall: A few men and two women, aged 18 to 49 years, made up the cohort. Different laboratories and diverse techniques were used to prepare libraries and sequence TCR repertoires, to increase sequencing depth and limit assay-specific biases. Each donor's leukapheresis produced roughly between roughly 0.85 and 9.5 billion PBMCs. For each donor, three plates each were used for CD4 naive and CD4 memory, two plates were used for CD8 naive, and one plate was used for CD8 memory. To estimate repertoire size and how much clonotype sharing occurs between individuals, the study deeply sequenced the blood TCR repertoires of roughly 5 healthy adults. Overall results and qualifications from the work: Naive subsets generally had larger estimated clonotype richness than memory subsets did. Compared with non-shared clonotypes, clonotypes shared by all four sorted-subset donors had higher generation probabilities. Sampling was restricted to blood, and TCR repertoires in tissue are likely to differ from TCR repertoires in blood. The genetic and exposure-history diversity represented was limited by the small number of donors. Pairwise subsampling led to the expectation that sequencing depth would affect the degree of clonotype sharing among donors. Across a few donors, about 4.5% of naive CD4, approximately 3.6% of naive CD8, around 2.5% of memory CD4, and 0.4% to 0.45% of memory CD8 clonotypes were shared. Rarefaction of sorted-subset datasets indicated incomplete sequencing despite the large sequencing depth.

Using the deep immunoSEQ assay, multiplex PCR amplified TCR CDR3 regions from genomic DNA. Extracted genomic DNA from each cell subset was distributed evenly across all wells of several immunoSEQ 96-well plates, and each plate was treated as a replicate. For sorted subsets, each replicate PCR was loaded with about 200 ng genomic DNA, equivalent to approximately 33,000 T cell genomes. Purified libraries were quantified with a Qubit 3.0 fluorometer, sized on a Bioanalyzer 2100, and re-quantified with the KAPA Library Quantification kit. Each immunoSEQ 96-well plate was sequenced on its own single-read 150-cycle Illumina NextSeq 550 flow cell. Per the source publication's procedure: Because the immunoSEQ output included only junctional sequences and no quality scores, the filtering could not be the same as the filtering used for full-length reads. To assign V/J genes and CDR3, sequences were annotated against IMGT germline references using PyIR, a Python wrapper for IgBLAST v1.9. Reads with weak V/J assignments (E-value above 1e-6), missing CDR3, stop codons, out-of-frame junctions, or ambiguous translated residues were removed. V3J clonotypes were defined as sequences sharing the same inferred V gene, J gene, and CDR3 amino acid sequence. To compute the percentage overlap between repertoires, the number of shared unique clonotypes was divided by the size of the smaller repertoire. Repertoire richness was assessed with RTK rarefaction, the Chao1 estimator, and Recon v2.1 estimates of unobserved clonotypes. Generation probabilities for all TCRbeta clonotypes obtained by the gDNA method from a few donors were computed using OLGA. In its TCRdb copy, this immuneACCESS table keeps in-frame sequences only and misses some clones. Where compared with another copy, unresolved V genes explain less than half of these, and the others have no known cause. That table supplies the V and J calls and clone size; D and trimming were determined from the DNA. The sample includes about 2.3 million clones, with 85% to 95% observed a single time. 0.39% of the sample rests with the top ten.

Spanning cysteine to phenylalanine, the CDR3 consists of 14 amino acids. CDR3 DNA is the only sequence kept; it has 42 bases, read in frame from the first base. The CDR1 and CDR2 encoded by the germline V gene are MNHEY and SVGAGI. V lost 4 bases and J lost 4 bases; the stretch between them is 13 bases long. Donors were healthy HIV-negative adults with no recently reported acute infections or vaccinations. All donors were Caucasian adults living in Nashville, Tennessee, USA. CD4+ T cells were enriched through magnetic negative selection, after which naive cells were positively selected on CD45RA and the remaining negative fraction served as the memory subset. Blood was collected by leukapheresis, and PBMCs were isolated by Ficoll-Histopaque density gradient centrifugation and then cryopreserved in liquid nitrogen vapor phase. Purity and quantity of every magnetically sorted T cell population were checked by analytical flow cytometry. From each sorted fraction, genomic DNA was isolated and quantified by UV absorbance on a Nanodrop 2000c.

The clonotype was recovered from a man in his late teens or twenties in good health. Some clones in this sample may be carry-over from other donors' samples. Material for sequencing was naive CD4+ T cells from PBMCs. The sample's cell subset or site label is to be understood as: CD45RA+ positively selected. The chain joins TRBV6-5 to TRBJ1-2; the D gene is possibly TRBD1, with 5 bases matching. This receptor has the CDR3 CASSWDPTTYGYTF. The DNA is as follows: TGTGCCAGCAGTTGGGACCCTACTACCTATGGCTACACCTTC.